The T cell receptor (beta chain) described here comes from a study of T cell repertoires in cytomegalovirus infection (dated by TCRdb to about 2019). With regard to the full study: Because public TCR beta signatures pointed to carriage of CMV infection together with the matching HLA type, the HLA type of each donor mattered for the analysis. General conclusions and limits of the study: In the ex vivo response, HLA-C-restricted CMV-specific TCR beta clonotypes were dominant, and in two of eight donors the single most frequent clonotype came from this HLA-C-restricted group. In both this cohort and an independent cohort of approximately 350 donors, the cumulative frequency of public TCR beta family members distinguished carriers of CMV infection plus the relevant HLA type.

Sequenced using an Illumina HiSeq 1500. TCRdb reworked the public reads: Q25 trimming with fastp, MiXCR clone assembly, productive beta chains retained. Identical CDR3 protein sequences are pooled into one entry, listed with their most common genes and DNA. This sample is represented by 100,000 to 150,000 distinct CDR3 sequences; less than 9.5% of them were singletons. The ten largest clones take up 10% of the sample. This clonotype was seen at least ten times. Its antigen target is currently unknown. No much larger clone exists at a distance of one base, and base qualities are not known. At the junction V is shortened by 3 bases and J by 4 bases; bases outside the gene matches: 8. The CDR3 starts with the cysteine, ends with the phenylalanine, and has 15 residues. Solely the CDR3 DNA is kept, with 45 bases framed from the first base.

The sample taken for sequencing was PBMCs. The TCR was taken from a human donor in good health (CMV status not recorded). Some clones in this sample may be carry-over from other donors' samples. In this chain, TRBV12-3 or TRBV12-4 is recombined with TRBJ1-2, with 7 bases aligning to TRBD1. CDR3 region: CASSFRQGESYGYTF. The bases read TGTGCCAGCAGTTTCCGACAGGGAGAGTCCTATGGCTACACCTTC.